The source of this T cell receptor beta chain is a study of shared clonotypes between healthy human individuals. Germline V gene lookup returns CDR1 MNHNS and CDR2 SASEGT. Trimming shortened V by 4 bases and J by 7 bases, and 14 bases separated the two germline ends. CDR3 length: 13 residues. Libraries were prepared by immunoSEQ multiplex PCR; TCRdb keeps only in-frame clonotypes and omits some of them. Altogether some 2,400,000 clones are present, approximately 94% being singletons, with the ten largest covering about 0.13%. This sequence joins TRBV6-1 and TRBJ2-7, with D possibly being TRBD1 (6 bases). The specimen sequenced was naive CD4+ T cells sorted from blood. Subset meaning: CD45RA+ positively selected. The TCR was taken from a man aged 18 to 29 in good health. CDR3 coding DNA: TGTGCCAGCAGTGTTTCAGGGGCGCGGGAGCAGTACTTC. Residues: CASSVSGAREQYF.